These T cell receptor beta chains were read from a single sample in a study of T cells after yellow fever vaccination. A single record per CDR3 protein comes from TCRdb applying MiXCR to the 5' RACE reads. Among 250,000 or so distinct CDR3 sequences, around 3.5% were seen once, and the ten largest hold around a fifth. Sequenced here: PBMCs, sampled 15 days after the yellow fever booster vaccination. These receptors were taken from a young man who received the YFV17D yellow fever vaccine. CDR3s include the opening cysteine and the closing phenylalanine or tryptophan. The D gene is left open where the match is weak. Size is stated for part of the rows, as once, few or many counts, or as a class when the clone is expanded.

abundance	v_gene	d_gene	j_gene	CDR3nt	CDR3aa
many	TRBV7-2	.	TRBJ1-1	TGTGCCAGCAGCTTCCAGGGAGTGAACACTGAAGCTTTCTTT	CASSFQGVNTEAFF
many	TRBV12-3/TRBV12-4	TRBD1	TRBJ1-2	TGTGCCAGCAGTCCACGGGACAGTTATGGCTACACCTTC	CASSPRDSYGYTF
many	TRBV7-9	.	TRBJ1-2	TGTGCCAGCAGCTTAGTGACGGATGGCTACACCTTC	CASSLVTDGYTF
many	TRBV5-1	TRBD1	TRBJ2-7	TGCGCCAGCAGCTTGGGACAGGGGAACCCTTACTCCTACGAGCAGTACTTC	CASSLGQGNPYSYEQYF
many	TRBV18	TRBD1	TRBJ1-2	TGTGCCAGCTCCTCGCGAGCGGACAGGTCAGCTAACTATGGCTACACCTTC	CASSSRADRSANYGYTF
few	TRBV6-2/TRBV6-3	.	TRBJ2-5	TGTGCCAGCAGTTACATAGGGAGGTTGGAGACCCAGTACTTC	CASSYIGRLETQYF
many	TRBV27	TRBD2	TRBJ2-1	TGTGCCAGCAGTTTTCTAGCGGGGGGGGCCGGTGAGCAGTTCTTC	CASSFLAGGAGEQFF
many	TRBV5-1	TRBD1	TRBJ2-5	TGCGCCAGCAGCAGTGGGACAGGGGGCATGGAGACCCAGTACTTC	CASSSGTGGMETQYF
.	TRBV20-1	TRBD1	TRBJ1-5	TGCAGTGCTACCCCGACAGGGGTAGGGCAGCCCCAGCATTTT	CSATPTGVGQPQHF
few	TRBV5-1	.	TRBJ1-6	TGCGCCAGCAGCTTTCGACAGGCCCGAGGAGGTCATTCACCCCTCCACTTT	CASSFRQARGGHSPLHF
many	TRBV4-1	TRBD1	TRBJ1-1	TGCGCCAGCAGCCAGCCGGGACAGGTGAACACTGAAGCTTTCTTT	CASSQPGQVNTEAFF
few	TRBV4-3	.	TRBJ1-4	TGCGCCAGCAGCCAAGATCTCGGGTTTGCAACTAGTGAAAAACTGTTTTTT	CASSQDLGFATSEKLFF
many	TRBV4-2	.	TRBJ2-1	TGTGCCAGCAGCCAAGATGAGGGGTTTACTAAATACAATGAGCAGTTCTTC	CASSQDEGFTKYNEQFF
many	TRBV5-1	TRBD2	TRBJ2-5	TGCGCCAGCAGCTACGGGACTAGCGGCCAAGAGACCCAGTACTTC	CASSYGTSGQETQYF
many	TRBV19	.	TRBJ2-2	TGTGCCAGTACGCTCGGGACACATAGAACAGGGACCGGGGAGCTGTTTTTT	CASTLGTHRTGTGELFF
many	TRBV24-1	.	TRBJ2-1	TGTGCCACCGGCGAGGCAGGGCCCAGTAATGAGCAGTTCTTC	CATGEAGPSNEQFF
many	TRBV19	TRBD2	TRBJ2-5	TGTGCCACAGGGACTAGCGGGGCCCGGGAGACCCAGTACTTC	CATGTSGARETQYF
many	TRBV3-1	.	TRBJ1-1	TGTGCCAGCAGCCAAGATTTACAGGCTGAAGCTTTCTTT	CASSQDLQAEAFF
many	TRBV5-6	.	TRBJ1-2	TGTGCCAGCAGCTTGCAATCAGGGCGCGTGACTGGCTACACCTTC	CASSLQSGRVTGYTF
many	TRBV5-1	.	TRBJ1-6	TGCGCCAGCAGCTTGCTACCGGTCGGGGATTATAATTCACCCCTCCACTTT	CASSLLPVGDYNSPLHF
.	TRBV12-3/TRBV12-4	.	TRBJ1-3	TGTGCCAGCACTGTCTCGATCTCTGGAAACACCATATATTTT	CASTVSISGNTIYF
many	TRBV4-3	.	TRBJ2-7	TGCGCCAGCAGCCAAGATCTGGGTAGCTTCGAGCAGTACTTC	CASSQDLGSFEQYF
many	TRBV6-5	.	TRBJ2-7	TGTGCCAGTCAGTTGGGCTACGAGCAGTACTTC	CASQLGYEQYF
.	TRBV15	TRBD2	TRBJ2-1	TGTGCCACCAGCAGAGAGGGCGGGGGGGTGAGCTCCTACAATGAGCAGTTCTTC	CATSREGGGVSSYNEQFF
medium-sized	TRBV4-1	TRBD1	TRBJ1-2	TGCGCCAGCAGCCGCGACAGGGGTGACGGCTACACCTTC	CASSRDRGDGYTF
many	TRBV5-6	TRBD1	TRBJ1-2	TGTGCCAGCAGCTTGGACAGGGGGCAAAGCTACACCTTC	CASSLDRGQSYTF
.	TRBV2	.	TRBJ1-1	TGTGCCAGTACACAGGCATCGAACACTGAAGCTTTCTTT	CASTQASNTEAFF
many	TRBV2	TRBD2	TRBJ2-5	TGTGCCAGCGTGGGACTAGTTATAGAGACCCAGTACTTC	CASVGLVIETQYF
many	TRBV19	.	TRBJ1-2	TGTGCCAGTAGTTTTCGACTTACAGGGTCGTATGGCTACACCTTC	CASSFRLTGSYGYTF
few	TRBV12-5	.	TRBJ2-6	TGTGCTAGTGGTTCCGGGACAACAAGATGGGTCCTGACTTTC	CASGSGTTRWVLTF
many	TRBV12-3/TRBV12-4	.	TRBJ2-1	TGTGCCAGCGAGAGTCAGGACCGAACCTACAATGAGCAGTTCTTC	CASESQDRTYNEQFF
many	TRBV7-2	TRBD1	TRBJ2-7	TGTGCCAGCCCTCTCACCGAACCGACCGGGACAGCCTACGAGCAGTACTTC	CASPLTEPTGTAYEQYF
many	TRBV6-5	TRBD2	TRBJ2-3	TGTGCCAGCAGTAAGCGGGGTAGCACAGATACGCAGTATTTT	CASSKRGSTDTQYF
many	TRBV10-3	TRBD1	TRBJ2-5	TGTGCCATCAGTGAAGGGACAGCGGAAGAGACCCAGTACTTC	CAISEGTAEETQYF
many	TRBV6-5	.	TRBJ1-5	TGTGCCAGCAGTTACGGGCAGGGTAACAATCAGCCCCAGCATTTT	CASSYGQGNNQPQHF
many	TRBV5-4	TRBD2	TRBJ2-1	TGTGCCAGCAGGGGGACTAGCGGGGGCCCCCGGGAGCAGTTCTTC	CASRGTSGGPREQFF
.	TRBV5-1	TRBD1	TRBJ2-1	TGCGCCAGCAGCCGGGACAGTAACAATGAGCAGTTCTTC	CASSRDSNNEQFF
.	TRBV12-3/TRBV12-4	.	TRBJ1-1	TGTGCCAGCAGGGGTATGTACACTGAAGCTTTCTTT	CASRGMYTEAFF
.	TRBV2	.	TRBJ1-1	TGTGCCAGCAACCTCCTGGCCCTCGGGAACACTGAAGCTTTCTTT	CASNLLALGNTEAFF
many	TRBV9	TRBD2	TRBJ2-7	TGTGCCAGCAGCGTAGATCATCTAGCGGGGCTCTACGAGCAGTACTTC	CASSVDHLAGLYEQYF
many	TRBV7-2	.	TRBJ2-1	TGTGCCAGCAGCCGATGGGGAGACAATGAGCAGTTCTTC	CASSRWGDNEQFF
many	TRBV4-2	.	TRBJ2-1	TGTGCCAGCAGCCAAGACGAGGACTACCCCACCAGTGAGCAGTTCTTC	CASSQDEDYPTSEQFF
many	TRBV10-3	.	TRBJ2-7	TGTGCCATCAGTGAGTGGGGGGACCGCCACTACGAGCAGTACTTC	CAISEWGDRHYEQYF
many	TRBV6-1	TRBD1	TRBJ2-7	TGTGCCAGCGAGGGGGGACAGGGTCCCTACGAGCAGTACTTC	CASEGGQGPYEQYF
many	TRBV7-9	.	TRBJ2-3	TGTGCCAGCAGCTTAGGGCAGTCGCCCACAGATACGCAGTATTTT	CASSLGQSPTDTQYF
many	TRBV29-1	TRBD1	TRBJ2-3	TGCAGCGTTGAAGATTTCCTCGGCCATCCCGCCGGGACAGCCAGCCGAGATACGCAGTATTTT	CSVEDFLGHPAGTASRDTQYF
many	TRBV6-2/TRBV6-3	TRBD1	TRBJ2-2	TGTGCCAGCAGTCAGACAGGGCGGCGCACCGGGGAGCTGTTTTTT	CASSQTGRRTGELFF